One and the same sample provided the 3 T cell receptor beta chains below, sequenced in a study of primary melanoma T cells and metastatic recurrence. TCRdb's copy holds only in-frame clones and misses some; the assay was immunoSEQ multiplex PCR. Among approximately 2,200 clones listed, approximately 71% were seen once. The material sequenced was melanoma tumor tissue. The receptors originated from a human donor with melanoma.

The chain joins TRBV6-7 to TRBJ2-3, with D possibly TRBD2 on 5 matching bases. TRBV6-7 carries the ORF label, with uncertain function. V was shortened by 8 bases and J by 0 bases, with 18 bases between the two germline ends. The CDR3 length is 16 residues. CDR3 sequence (DNA): TGTGCCAGCGGACGTCTCAGCGGATCTAGCACAGATACGCAGTATTTT. Protein product: CASGRLSGSSTDTQYF.

The genes are TRBV7-1 and TRBJ2-1; 9 nucleotides match TRBD2. TRBV7-1 is recorded as an ORF, its role being uncertain. The V and J ends lost 4 bases and 9 bases, in that order; junction bases with no gene match: 19. There are 18 residues in the CDR3. This CDR3 is CASSLIPISGGHPREQFF. The CDR3 bases are TGTGCCAGCAGCTTAATTCCAATTAGCGGGGGACACCCTCGTGAGCAGTTCTTC.

The chain uses TRBV6-8 and TRBJ2-3; D remains ambiguous. This CDR3 spans 13 amino acids. Germline V CDR1 and CDR2: MNHGY, SAAAGT. V was pared by 2 bases and J by 4 bases, with 7 bases between. The CDR3 spells CASSYRASDTQYF. The CDR3, as DNA: TGTGCCAGCAGTTACAGGGCCTCAGATACGCAGTATTTT.